This T cell receptor beta chain stems from a study of somatic mutations in cytotoxic T cells in rheumatoid arthritis. The repertoire was sequenced with immunoSEQ multiplex PCR; TCRdb's copy has only in-frame clones and lacks some. The sample shows 10,000 or so clones, around 84% of them seen only once. This clone was observed a handful of times. The V end lost 3 bases, the J end lost 7 bases, and 13 bases lay between the germline ends. Germline V CDR1 and CDR2: LGHNA, YNFKEQ. The CDR3 length is 13 residues. The chain employs TRBV4-2 and TRBJ2-7, with D possibly TRBD2 on 6 matching bases. This receptor was taken from an adult with rheumatoid arthritis. Sequencing input: CD8+ T cells sorted from blood. DNA of the CDR3: TGTGCCAGCAGCCATCCGGCGGGGTGGGAGCAGTACTTC. Translation gives CASSHPAGWEQYF.